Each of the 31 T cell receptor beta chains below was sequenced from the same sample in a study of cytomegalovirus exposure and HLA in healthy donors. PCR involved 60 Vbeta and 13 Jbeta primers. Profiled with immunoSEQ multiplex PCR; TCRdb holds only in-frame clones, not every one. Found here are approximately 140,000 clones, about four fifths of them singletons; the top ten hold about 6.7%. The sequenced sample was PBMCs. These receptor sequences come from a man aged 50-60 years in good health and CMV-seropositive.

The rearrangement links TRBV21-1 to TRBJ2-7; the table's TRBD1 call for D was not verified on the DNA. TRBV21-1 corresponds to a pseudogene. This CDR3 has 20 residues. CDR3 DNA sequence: TGTGCCAGCAGCAAAGTTGGCCGGTTCCGTGGACAGCGACTTTACTACGAGCAGTACTTC. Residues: CASSKVGRFRGQRLYYEQYF.

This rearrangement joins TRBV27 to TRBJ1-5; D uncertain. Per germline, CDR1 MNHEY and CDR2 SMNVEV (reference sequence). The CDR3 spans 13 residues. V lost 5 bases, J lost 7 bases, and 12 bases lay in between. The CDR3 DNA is TGTGCCAGCAGTCCGCTACTTCAACAGCCCCAGCATTTT. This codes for CASSPLLQQPQHF.

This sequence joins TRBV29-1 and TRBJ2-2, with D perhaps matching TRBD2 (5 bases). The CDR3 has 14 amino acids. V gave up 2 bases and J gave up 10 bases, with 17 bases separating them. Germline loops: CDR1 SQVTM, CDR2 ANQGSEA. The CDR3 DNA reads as TGCAGCGTTGAATGGCCCAGTGGGAGCGAGGAGCTGTTTTTT. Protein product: CSVEWPSGSEELFF.

CDR3 sequence (DNA): TGTGCCAGCAGTATACGACTAGCGGGAGGAGGTGAGCAGTTCTTC. It is translated as CASSIRLAGGGEQFF. The chain carries TRBV28 and TRBJ2-1; TRBD2 agrees at 13 bases. The CDR3 loop spans 15 amino acids. CDR1 and CDR2 from the germline V gene are MDHEN and SYDVKM. The V and J ends lost 5 bases and 9 bases, in that order; junction bases with no gene match: 7.

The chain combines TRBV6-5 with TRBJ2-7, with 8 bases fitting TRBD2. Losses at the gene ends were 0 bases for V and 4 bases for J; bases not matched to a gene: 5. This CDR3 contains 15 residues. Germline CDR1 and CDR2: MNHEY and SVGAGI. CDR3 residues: CASSYSTGGAYEQYF. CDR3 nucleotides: TGTGCCAGCAGTTACTCGACGGGGGGGGCTTACGAGCAGTACTTC.

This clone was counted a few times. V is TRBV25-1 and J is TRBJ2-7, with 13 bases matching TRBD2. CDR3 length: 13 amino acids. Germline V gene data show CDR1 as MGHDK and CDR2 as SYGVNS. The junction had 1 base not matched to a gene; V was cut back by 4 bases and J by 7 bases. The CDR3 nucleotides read TGTGCCAGCAGTGTGGGACTAGCGGGGGAGCAGTACTTC. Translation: CASSVGLAGEQYF.

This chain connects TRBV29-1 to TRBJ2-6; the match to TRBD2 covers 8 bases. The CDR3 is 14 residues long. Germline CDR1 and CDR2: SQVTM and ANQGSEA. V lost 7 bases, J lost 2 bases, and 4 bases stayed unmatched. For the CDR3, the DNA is TGCAGCGCCGGGGGGGGCGCTGGGGCCAACGTCCTGACTTTC. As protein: CSAGGGAGANVLTF.

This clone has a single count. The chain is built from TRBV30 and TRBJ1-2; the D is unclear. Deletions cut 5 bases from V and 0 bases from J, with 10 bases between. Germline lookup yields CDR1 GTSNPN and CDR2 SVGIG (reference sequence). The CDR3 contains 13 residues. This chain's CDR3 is CAWVIRANYGYTF. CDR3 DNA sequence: TGTGCCTGGGTTATTCGAGCTAACTATGGCTACACCTTC.

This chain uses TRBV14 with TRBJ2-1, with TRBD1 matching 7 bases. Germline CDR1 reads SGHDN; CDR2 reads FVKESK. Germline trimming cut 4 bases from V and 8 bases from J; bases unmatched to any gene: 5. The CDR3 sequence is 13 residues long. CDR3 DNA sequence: TGTGCCAGCAGCCCAACAGGGGACGATGAGCAGTTCTTC. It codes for CASSPTGDDEQFF.

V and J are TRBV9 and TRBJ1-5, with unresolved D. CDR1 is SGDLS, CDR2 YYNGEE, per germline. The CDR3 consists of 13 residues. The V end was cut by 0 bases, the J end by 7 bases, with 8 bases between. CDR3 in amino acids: CASSVGTDQPQHF. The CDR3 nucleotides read TGTGCCAGCAGCGTAGGTACAGACCAGCCCCAGCATTTT.

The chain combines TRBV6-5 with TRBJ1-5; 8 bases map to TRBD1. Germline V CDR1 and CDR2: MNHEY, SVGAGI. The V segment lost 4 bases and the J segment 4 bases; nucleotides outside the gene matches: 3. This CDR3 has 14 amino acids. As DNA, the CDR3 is TGTGCCAGCAGTTGGAGGACAGGGAATCAGCCCCAGCATTTT. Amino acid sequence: CASSWRTGNQPQHF.

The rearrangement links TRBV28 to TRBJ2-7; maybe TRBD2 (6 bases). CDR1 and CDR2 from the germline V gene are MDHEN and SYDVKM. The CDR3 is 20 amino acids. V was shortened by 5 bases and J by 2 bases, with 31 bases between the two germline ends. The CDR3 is CASSPFEASGLHRNAYEQYF. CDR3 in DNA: TGTGCCAGCAGTCCCTTCGAGGCCAGCGGGCTGCACAGAAACGCCTACGAGCAGTACTTC.

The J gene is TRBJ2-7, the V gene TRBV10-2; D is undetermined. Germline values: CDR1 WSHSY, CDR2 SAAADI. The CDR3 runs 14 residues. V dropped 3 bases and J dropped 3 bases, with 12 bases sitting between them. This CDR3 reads CASSDGAVGYEQYF. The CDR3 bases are TGCGCCAGCAGTGATGGCGCGGTGGGCTACGAGCAGTACTTC.

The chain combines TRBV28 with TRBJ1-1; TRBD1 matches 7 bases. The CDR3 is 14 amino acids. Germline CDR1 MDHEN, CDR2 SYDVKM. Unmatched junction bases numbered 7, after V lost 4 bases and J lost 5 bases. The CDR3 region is CASSYRTGGTEAFF. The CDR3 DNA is TGTGCCAGCAGTTACCGGACAGGAGGGACTGAAGCTTTCTTT.

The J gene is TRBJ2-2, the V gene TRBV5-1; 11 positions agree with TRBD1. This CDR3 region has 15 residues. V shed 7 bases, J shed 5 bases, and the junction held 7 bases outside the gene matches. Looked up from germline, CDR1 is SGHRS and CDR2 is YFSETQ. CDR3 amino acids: CASSPGQGVTGELFF. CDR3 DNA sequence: TGCGCCAGCTCCCCGGGACAGGGGGTTACCGGGGAGCTGTTTTTT.

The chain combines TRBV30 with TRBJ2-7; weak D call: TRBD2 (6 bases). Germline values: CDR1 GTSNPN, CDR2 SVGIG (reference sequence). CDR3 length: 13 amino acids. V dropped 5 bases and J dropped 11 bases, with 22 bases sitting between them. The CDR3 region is CAWSDPGGREKYF. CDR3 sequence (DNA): TGTGCCTGGTCGGACCCCGGGGGAAGGGAAAAGTACTTC.

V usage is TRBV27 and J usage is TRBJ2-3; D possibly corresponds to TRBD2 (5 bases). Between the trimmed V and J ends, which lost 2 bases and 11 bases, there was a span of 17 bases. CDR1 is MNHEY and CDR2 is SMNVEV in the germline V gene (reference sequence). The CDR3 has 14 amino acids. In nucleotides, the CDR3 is TGTGCCAGCAGTTTAGCCAGCGGCATGAAGGGGCAGTATTTT. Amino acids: CASSLASGMKGQYF.

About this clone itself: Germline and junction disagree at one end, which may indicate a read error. CDR3 DNA sequence: TGTGCCACCAGTAAGGCAGGGTGGGAGACCCAGTACTTC. Protein sequence: CATSKAGWETQYF. The rearrangement links TRBV6-5 to TRBJ2-5; TRBD1 is a possible D gene (5 bases). The CDR3 consists of 13 residues. The germline V gene encodes CDR1 MNHEY and CDR2 SVGAGI.

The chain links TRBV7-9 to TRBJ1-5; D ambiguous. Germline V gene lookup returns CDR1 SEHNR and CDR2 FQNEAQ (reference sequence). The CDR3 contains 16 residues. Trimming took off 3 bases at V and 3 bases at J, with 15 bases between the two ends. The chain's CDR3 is CASSFAGYSSNQPQHF. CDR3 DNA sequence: TGTGCCAGCAGCTTTGCAGGTTACAGTTCCAATCAGCCCCAGCATTTT.

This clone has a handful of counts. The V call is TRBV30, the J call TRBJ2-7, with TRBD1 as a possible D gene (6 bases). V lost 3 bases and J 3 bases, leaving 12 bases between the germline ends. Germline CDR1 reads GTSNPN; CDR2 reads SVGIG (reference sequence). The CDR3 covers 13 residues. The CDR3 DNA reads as TGTGCCTGGAGGTCGGACAGATACTACGAGCAGTACTTC. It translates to CAWRSDRYYEQYF. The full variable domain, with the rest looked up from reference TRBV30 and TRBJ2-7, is SQTIHQWPATLVQPVGSPLSLECTVEGTSNPNLYWYRQAAGRGLQLLFYSVGIGQISSEVPQNLSASRPQDRQFILSSKKLLLSDSGFYLCAWRSDRYYEQYFGPGTRLTVT.

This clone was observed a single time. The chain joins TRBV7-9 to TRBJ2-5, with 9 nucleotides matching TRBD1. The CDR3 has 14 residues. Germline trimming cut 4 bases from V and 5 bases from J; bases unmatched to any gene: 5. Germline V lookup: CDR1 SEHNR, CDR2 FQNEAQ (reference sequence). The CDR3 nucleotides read TGTGCCAGCAGCTCGAGGGACAGGGTGGAGACCCAGTACTTC. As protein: CASSSRDRVETQYF.

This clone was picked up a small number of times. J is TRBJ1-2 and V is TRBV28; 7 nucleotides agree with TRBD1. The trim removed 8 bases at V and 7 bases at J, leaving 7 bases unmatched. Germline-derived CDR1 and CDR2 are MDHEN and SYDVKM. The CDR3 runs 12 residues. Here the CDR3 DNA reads TGTGCCAGCTATGACAGGGTATTTGGCTACACCTTC. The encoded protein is CASYDRVFGYTF.

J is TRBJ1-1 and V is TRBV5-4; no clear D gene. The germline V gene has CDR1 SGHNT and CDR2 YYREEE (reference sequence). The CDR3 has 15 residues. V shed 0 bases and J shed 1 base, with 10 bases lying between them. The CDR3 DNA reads TGTGCCAGCAGCTTGGACTACGGCGGGAACACTGAAGCTTTCTTT. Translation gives CASSLDYGGNTEAFF.

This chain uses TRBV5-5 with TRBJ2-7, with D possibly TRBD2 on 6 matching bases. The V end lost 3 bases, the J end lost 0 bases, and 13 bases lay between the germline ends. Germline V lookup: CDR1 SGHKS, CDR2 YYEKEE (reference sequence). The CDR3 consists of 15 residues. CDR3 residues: CASSSGTPSSYEQYF. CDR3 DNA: TGTGCCAGCAGCTCCGGGACTCCTAGCTCCTACGAGCAGTACTTC.

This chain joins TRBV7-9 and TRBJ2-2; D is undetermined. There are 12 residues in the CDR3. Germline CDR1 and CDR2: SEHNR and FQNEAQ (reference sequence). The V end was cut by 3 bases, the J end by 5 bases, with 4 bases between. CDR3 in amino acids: CASSFGTGELFF. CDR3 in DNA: TGTGCCAGCAGCTTCGGGACCGGGGAGCTGTTTTTT.

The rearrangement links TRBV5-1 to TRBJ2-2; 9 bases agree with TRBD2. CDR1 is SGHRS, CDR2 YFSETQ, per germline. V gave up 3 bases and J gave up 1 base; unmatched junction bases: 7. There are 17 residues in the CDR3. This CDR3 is CASSSTTLAGNTGELFF. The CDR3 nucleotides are TGCGCCAGCAGCTCAACGACACTAGCGGGGAACACCGGGGAGCTGTTTTTT.

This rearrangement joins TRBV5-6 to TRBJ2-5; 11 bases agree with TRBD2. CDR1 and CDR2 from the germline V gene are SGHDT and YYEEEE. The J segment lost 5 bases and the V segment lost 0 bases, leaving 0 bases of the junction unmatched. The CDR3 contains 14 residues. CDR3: CASSLASGGETQYF. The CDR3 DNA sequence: TGTGCCAGCAGCTTGGCTAGCGGGGGGGAGACCCAGTACTTC.

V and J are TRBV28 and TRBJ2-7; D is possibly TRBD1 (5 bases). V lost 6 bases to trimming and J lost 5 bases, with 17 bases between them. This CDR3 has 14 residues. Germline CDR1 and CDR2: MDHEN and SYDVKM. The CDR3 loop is CASSLQGPVDEQYF. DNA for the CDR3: TGTGCCAGCAGCCTCCAGGGCCCGGTCGACGAGCAGTACTTC.

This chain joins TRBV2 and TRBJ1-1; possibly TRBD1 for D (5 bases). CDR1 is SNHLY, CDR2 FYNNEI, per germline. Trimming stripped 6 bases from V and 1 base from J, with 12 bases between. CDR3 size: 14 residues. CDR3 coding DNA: TGTGCCAGCAGGCAGGACACGTCGAACACTGAAGCTTTCTTT. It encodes CASRQDTSNTEAFF. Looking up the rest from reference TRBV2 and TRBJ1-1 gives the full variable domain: EPEVTQTPSHQVTQMGQEVILRCVPISNHLYFYWYRQILGQKVEFLVSFYNNEISEKSEIFDDQFSVERPDGSNFTLKIRSTKLEDSAMYFCASRQDTSNTEAFFGQGTRLTVV.

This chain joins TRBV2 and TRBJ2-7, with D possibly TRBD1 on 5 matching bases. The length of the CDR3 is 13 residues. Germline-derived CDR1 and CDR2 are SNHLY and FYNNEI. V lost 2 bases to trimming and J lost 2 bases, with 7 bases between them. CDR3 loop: CASSERRAYEQYF. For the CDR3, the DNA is TGTGCCAGCAGTGAACGCAGGGCCTACGAGCAGTACTTC.

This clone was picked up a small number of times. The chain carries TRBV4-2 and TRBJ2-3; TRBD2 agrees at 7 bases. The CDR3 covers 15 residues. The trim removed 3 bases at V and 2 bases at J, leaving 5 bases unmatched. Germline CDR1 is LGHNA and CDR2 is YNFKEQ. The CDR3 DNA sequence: TGTGCCAGCAGCCAGAGAGCGGGGTACACAGATACGCAGTATTTT. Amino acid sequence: CASSQRAGYTDTQYF.